These 3 T cell receptor beta chains share one sample of origin, sequenced in a study of shared clonotypes between healthy human individuals. Generated by immunoSEQ multiplex PCR, the TCRdb table keeps only in-frame clones and is missing some. The sample carries about 450,000 clones, less than 80% recorded once. The sequencing sample was made of PBMCs. The receptor source for this set is a woman in her 40s in good health. Some clones in this sample may be carry-over from other donors' samples.

The chain has TRBV7-2 and TRBJ2-2; D is undetermined. The CDR3 has 15 amino acids. The germline V gene encodes CDR1 SGHTA and CDR2 FQGNSA. Trimming pared 1 base from V and 4 bases from J, leaving 10 bases between. The CDR3 protein is CASSLEVFRTGELFF. For the CDR3, the DNA is TGTGCCAGCAGCTTAGAGGTGTTCCGCACCGGGGAGCTGTTTTTT.

V is TRBV5-4 and J is TRBJ1-3; the D is unclear. Trimming removed 10 bases from V and 1 base from J, with 6 bases in between. From germline, CDR1 is SGHNT and CDR2 YYREEE (reference sequence). This CDR3 contains 11 residues. The CDR3 sequence: CARQSGNTIYF. DNA of the CDR3: TGTGCCCGCCAGTCTGGAAACACCATATATTTT.

This clone turned up a few times. The chain joins TRBV5-4 to TRBJ2-2; 8 bases align to TRBD2. The CDR3 loop spans 17 amino acids. V lost 2 bases, J lost 6 bases, and 12 bases stayed unmatched. CDR1 is SGHNT and CDR2 is YYREEE in the germline V gene (reference sequence). This CDR3 is CASSFSTGGEFSGELFF. The CDR3 nucleotides are TGTGCCAGCAGCTTCTCAACGGGAGGGGAGTTTTCCGGGGAGCTGTTTTTT.